The sequence of this T cell receptor beta chain was determined in a study of cytomegalovirus exposure and HLA in healthy donors. The PCR had 60 Vbeta and 13 Jbeta primers. Generated by immunoSEQ multiplex PCR, the TCRdb table keeps only in-frame clones and is missing some. The sample contains a few hundred thousand clones, 77% of which appear only once. The CDR3 covers 15 residues. Germline assignment: CDR1 SGHVS and CDR2 FQNEAQ. V dropped 1 base and J dropped 7 bases, with 16 bases sitting between them. The rearrangement uses TRBV7-8 and TRBJ1-2, with D possibly being TRBD1 (5 bases). The specimen was PBMCs. The TCR originated in a woman aged 60-70 years in good health and CMV-seropositive. The chain's CDR3 is CASSLVSGRGTGYTF. CDR3 nucleotides: TGTGCCAGCAGCTTAGTCAGCGGGCGGGGGACTGGCTACACCTTC.